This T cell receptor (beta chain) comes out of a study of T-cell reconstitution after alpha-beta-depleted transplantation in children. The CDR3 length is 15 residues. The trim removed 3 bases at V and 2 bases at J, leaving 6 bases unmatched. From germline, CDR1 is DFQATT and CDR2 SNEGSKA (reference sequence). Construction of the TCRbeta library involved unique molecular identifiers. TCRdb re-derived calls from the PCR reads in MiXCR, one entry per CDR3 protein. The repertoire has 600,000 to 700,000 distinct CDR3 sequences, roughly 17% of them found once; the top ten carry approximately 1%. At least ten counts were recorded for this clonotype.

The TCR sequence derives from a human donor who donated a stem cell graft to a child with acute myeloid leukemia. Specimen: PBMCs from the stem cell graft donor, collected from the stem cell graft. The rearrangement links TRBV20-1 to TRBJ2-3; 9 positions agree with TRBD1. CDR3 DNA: TGCAGTGCTAGTACAGGGGGCACGATCACAGATACGCAGTATTTT. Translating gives CSASTGGTITDTQYF.